This TCR beta chain was obtained from a study of control samples from healthy donors and cancer patients. The CDR3 has 18 amino acids. Trimming shortened V by 1 base and J by 1 base, and 17 bases separated the two germline ends. In germline, CDR1 is MNHEY, CDR2 SMNVEV (reference sequence). The method was immunoSEQ multiplex PCR; TCRdb's version includes in-frame clones alone and lacks a portion of them. The top ten clones hold 10% to 15% of a sample with about 140,000 clones, 90% to 95% of them seen once. The sample consisted of blood. The chain combines TRBV27 with TRBJ2-1, with D perhaps matching TRBD2 (5 bases). The source is a man aged 35 to 55 in good health. This CDR3 reads CASSLWERAGKSYNEQFF. In nucleotides, the CDR3 is TGTGCCAGCAGTTTATGGGAACGGGCGGGCAAGTCCTACAATGAGCAGTTCTTC.